Each of the 28 T cell receptor beta chains below was sequenced from the same sample in a study of molecular identifiers for immune sequencing clone quantification. In TCRdb, the PCR reads were re-called with MiXCR into one record per CDR3 protein. In the table there are approximately 40,000 distinct CDR3 sequences, 18% of which are singletons. Sequencing used naive CD8+ T cells from blood, with Jurkat cell RNA spiked in. The subset here: FACS-sorted CD8+CD4-CCR7+CD45RA+ naive T cells. These receptors were taken from a human donor in good health. Some libraries in this study had Jurkat cell RNA spiked in.

This clonotype was seen ten or more times. The chain combines TRBV7-3 with TRBJ1-6; D is undetermined. The CDR3 contains 13 residues. Germline assignment: CDR1 SGHTA and CDR2 FQGTGA. V gave up 6 bases and J gave up 9 bases, with 12 bases separating them. In nucleotides, the CDR3 is TGTGCCAGCAGTCAAACGGCCACTTCACCCCTCCACTTT. It yields the protein CASSQTATSPLHF. Filled out from reference TRBV7-3 and TRBJ1-6, the complete variable domain reads GAGVSQTPSNKVTEKGKYVELRCDPISGHTALYWYRQSLGQGPEFLIYFQGTGAADDSGLPNDRFFAVRPEGSVSTLKIQRTERGDSAVYLCASSQTATSPLHFGNGTRLTVT.

In this sample, this clonotype turned up once. The chain joins TRBV13 to TRBJ1-2; 7 bases map to TRBD1. The germline gives CDR1 PRHDT, CDR2 FYEKMQ (reference sequence). With V trimmed by 8 bases and J by 4 bases, 4 bases remained unmatched. The CDR3 length is 12 residues. DNA of the CDR3: TGTGCCAGCCGGCGGGACAGCTATGGCTACACCTTC. Translated, it gives CASRRDSYGYTF.

This clonotype was recorded a few times. This sequence joins TRBV10-3 and TRBJ2-1, with 7 positions matching TRBD2. The V gene end was trimmed by 7 bases and the J gene end by 9 bases; junction bases not matched to a gene: 6. CDR1 and CDR2 (germline): ENHRY, SYGVKD. The CDR3 contains 12 residues. In DNA form, the CDR3 reads TGTGCCATCACGGGGGAGGGCACTGAGCAGTTCTTC. Amino acids: CAITGEGTEQFF.

This clonotype has ten or more counts. This rearrangement joins TRBV13 to TRBJ2-5, with D perhaps being TRBD1 or TRBD2 (5 bases each). The CDR3 is 16 amino acids. Germline V gene lookup returns CDR1 PRHDT and CDR2 FYEKMQ (reference sequence). The ends were cut back, 5 bases at V and 3 bases at J, with 19 bases in the middle. CDR3: CASSNSPGPPKETQYF. The CDR3 DNA reads TGTGCCAGCAGCAACAGCCCGGGACCACCTAAAGAGACCCAGTACTTC.

This clonotype was recorded at least ten times. This chain uses TRBV28 with TRBJ2-3, with 7 bases identical to TRBD1. The CDR3 sequence is 17 residues long. V was clipped by 5 bases and J by 1 base; unmatched bases: 12. Germline V lookup: CDR1 MDHEN, CDR2 SYDVKM. CDR3 sequence (DNA): TGTGCCAGCAGTCCCAACACCGACAGGGTCCGCACAGATACGCAGTATTTT. It specifies CASSPNTDRVRTDTQYF.

The CDR3 reads CASSSLAGAYEQYF. CDR3 DNA: TGTGCCAGCAGTTCCCTGGCAGGGGCGTACGAGCAGTACTTC. The gene calls are TRBV27 and TRBJ2-7, with a possible D match to TRBD1 (6 bases). V was shortened by 4 bases and J by 4 bases, with 14 bases between the two germline ends. Per germline, CDR1 MNHEY and CDR2 SMNVEV (reference sequence). The CDR3 length is 14 residues.

The chain carries TRBV28 and TRBJ2-7, with D possibly matching TRBD1 (5 bases). The CDR3 length is 14 residues. Per germline, CDR1 MDHEN and CDR2 SYDVKM. Trimming stripped 4 bases from V and 2 bases from J, with 12 bases between. Here the CDR3 reads CASSYSQGTYEQYF. CDR3 coding DNA: TGTGCCAGCAGTTATAGTCAGGGAACCTACGAGCAGTACTTC.

With regard to this clonotype: A much more abundant neighbour one base away suggests this may be a read error. DNA of the CDR3: TGTGCCAGCAGTTACGGGGGACTAGCGGGAGGCACAGATACGCAGTATTTT. It encodes CASSYGGLAGGTDTQYF. The chain carries TRBV6-5 and TRBJ2-3, with 14 bases lining up with TRBD2. V trimming: 2 bases; J trimming: 1 base; junction bases outside the gene matches: 2. The CDR3 loop spans 17 amino acids. From germline, CDR1 is MNHEY and CDR2 SVGAGI.

This clonotype was recorded a few times. V usage is TRBV7-8 and J usage is TRBJ1-5, with 8 bases lining up with TRBD1. V shed 1 base, J shed 8 bases, and the junction held 10 bases outside the gene matches. This CDR3 has 16 residues. Germline lookup yields CDR1 SGHVS and CDR2 FQNEAQ. The chain's CDR3 is CASSLDFGQGFEPQHF. CDR3 DNA sequence: TGTGCCAGCAGCTTAGACTTTGGACAGGGCTTTGAGCCCCAGCATTTT.

This clonotype was seen at least ten times. CDR3 in amino acids: CASSFTNDGPYGYTF. The CDR3 nucleotides read TGTGCCAGCAGCTTCACAAACGACGGGCCCTATGGCTACACCTTC. The chain carries TRBV7-9 and TRBJ1-2; D not resolved. The CDR3 totals 15 residues. With 3 bases removed from V and 4 bases from J, the gap between germline ends came to 15 bases. CDR1 is SEHNR and CDR2 is FQNEAQ in the germline V gene (reference sequence). Full variable domain (rest looked up from reference TRBV7-9 and TRBJ1-2): DTGVSQNPRHKITKRGQNVTFRCDPISEHNRLYWYRQTLGQGPEFLTYFQNEAQLEKSRLLSDRFSAERPKGSFSTLEIQRTEQGDSAMYLCASSFTNDGPYGYTFGSGTRLTVV.

This clonotype was counted many times. The V gene is TRBV27, the J gene TRBJ1-2, with 7 bases aligning to TRBD1. The V segment lost 5 bases and the J segment 4 bases; nucleotides outside the gene matches: 4. Germline-derived CDR1 and CDR2 are MNHEY and SMNVEV (reference sequence). The CDR3 has 13 residues. CDR3 sequence: CASSPGGSYGYTF. CDR3 DNA: TGTGCCAGCAGTCCAGGGGGGTCCTATGGCTACACCTTC.

This clonotype was observed a few times. The CDR3: CSAIFSGSSYNSPLHF. DNA for the CDR3: TGCAGTGCCATATTCTCAGGGAGCTCCTATAATTCACCCCTCCACTTT. The V and J genes are TRBV20-1 and TRBJ1-6; a weak D match, TRBD1 (5 bases). There are 16 residues in the CDR3. Germline values: CDR1 DFQATT, CDR2 SNEGSKA (reference sequence). V was shortened by 6 bases and J by 0 bases, with 15 bases between the two germline ends.

This clonotype showed up many times. The J gene is TRBJ2-7, the V gene TRBV7-9; 13 nucleotides line up with TRBD2. The trim removed 3 bases at V and 2 bases at J, leaving 1 base unmatched. The CDR3 extends over 15 amino acids. Germline V gives CDR1 SEHNR, CDR2 FQNEAQ (reference sequence). The CDR3 is CASSLGLAGTYEQYF. The CDR3 nucleotides are TGTGCCAGCAGCTTGGGACTAGCGGGGACCTACGAGCAGTACTTC. Full variable domain (missing parts from reference TRBV7-9 and TRBJ2-7): DTGVSQNPRHKITKRGQNVTFRCDPISEHNRLYWYRQTLGQGPEFLTYFQNEAQLEKSRLLSDRFSAERPKGSFSTLEIQRTEQGDSAMYLCASSLGLAGTYEQYFGPGTRLTVT.

This clonotype was counted a few times. This chain links TRBV4-3 with TRBJ2-7; TRBD1 agrees at 7 bases. Unmatched junction bases numbered 8, after V lost 0 bases and J lost 6 bases. The CDR3 is 15 residues long. CDR1 is LGHNA and CDR2 is YSLEER in the germline V gene. CDR3 region: CASSQDRHRGSEQYF. The DNA for the CDR3 is TGCGCCAGCAGCCAAGATCGGCACAGGGGATCCGAGCAGTACTTC.

This clonotype was picked up many times. V and J are TRBV15 and TRBJ2-1, with TRBD1 as a possible D gene (5 bases). The ends were cut back, 5 bases at V and 0 bases at J, with 14 bases in the middle. This CDR3 is built from 16 residues. In germline, CDR1 is LNHNV, CDR2 YYDKDF (reference sequence). The CDR3: CATSDSTLGSYNEQFF. CDR3 sequence (DNA): TGTGCCACCAGCGACAGCACGCTCGGCTCCTACAATGAGCAGTTCTTC. Full variable domain (remainder filled in from reference TRBV15 and TRBJ2-1): DAMVIQNPRYQVTQFGKPVTLSCSQTLNHNVMYWYQQKSSQAPKLLFHYYDKDFNNEADTPDNFQSRRPNTSFCFLDIRSPGLGDTAMYLCATSDSTLGSYNEQFFGPGTRLTVL.

This clonotype was recorded many times. CDR3 amino acids: CSVPWGPYEQYF. The CDR3 nucleotides are TGCAGCGTGCCATGGGGGCCCTACGAGCAGTACTTC. The rearrangement joins TRBV29-1 to TRBJ2-7; D may be TRBD1 (6 bases). V was trimmed by 6 bases and J by 2 bases, leaving 11 bases between them. Germline CDR1 SQVTM, CDR2 ANQGSEA. This CDR3 comprises 12 residues.

Concerning this clonotype: This may be a read error: a much more frequent sequence differs by one nucleotide. The chain uses TRBV7-8 and TRBJ2-3; weak D call: TRBD1 (6 bases). The CDR3 spans 16 residues. The germline gives CDR1 SGHVS, CDR2 FQNEAQ. Trimming took 5 bases from V and 6 from J, leaving 21 bases between them. CDR3 nucleotides: TGTGCCAGCAGCGCCGGGACATGGGCTTTTACGGATACGCAGTATTTT. Translation: CASSAGTWAFTDTQYF.

As concerns this clonotype: A much larger clone differs by one base, so this may be a read error. V and J are TRBV4-1 and TRBJ2-1, with TRBD2 matching over 8 bases. Germline CDR1 and CDR2: MGHRA and YSYEKL. The length of the CDR3 is 15 residues. The CDR3 coding sequence is TGCGCCAGCAACCAAGGAGTCGGGGGGGCCATTGAGCAGTTCTTC. Encoded protein: CASNQGVGGAIEQFF.

V is TRBV9 and J is TRBJ1-2; 11 positions agree with TRBD1. V shed 3 bases, J shed 4 bases, and the junction held 5 bases outside the gene matches. There are 15 residues in the CDR3. Germline V gives CDR1 SGDLS, CDR2 YYNGEE. CDR3 in amino acids: CASSARTGGTYGYTF. The CDR3 coding sequence is TGTGCCAGCAGCGCAAGGACAGGGGGCACCTATGGCTACACCTTC.

This clonotype appeared many times. The chain joins TRBV28 to TRBJ2-5; D remains ambiguous. The length of the CDR3 is 12 residues. Per germline, CDR1 MDHEN and CDR2 SYDVKM. Trimming stripped 6 bases from V and 2 bases from J, with 7 bases between. The CDR3 coding sequence is TGTGCCAGCAGGGGCTATCAAGAGACCCAGTACTTC. Translating gives CASRGYQETQYF.

The gene calls are TRBV7-8 and TRBJ2-7, with 8 bases fitting TRBD1. Germline CDR1 reads SGHVS; CDR2 reads FQNEAQ. The CDR3 spans 13 residues. V lost 3 bases, J lost 9 bases, and 7 bases stayed unmatched. CDR3 in DNA: TGTGCCAGCAGCTTTCAGGGGGCGGCCGGGCAGTACTTC. It is translated as CASSFQGAAGQYF.

This clonotype was picked up many times. The CDR3 nucleotides read TGCAGTGCTAGAGTCCCGGGGGCATCGGTTTACGAGCAGTACTTC. Encoded protein: CSARVPGASVYEQYF. The J gene is TRBJ2-7, the V gene TRBV20-1; either TRBD1 or TRBD2 may fit D (6 bases each). V was trimmed by 1 base and J by 4 bases, leaving 17 bases between them. CDR1 and CDR2 from the germline V gene are DFQATT and SNEGSKA (reference sequence). There are 15 residues in the CDR3.

The V gene is TRBV6-5, the J gene TRBJ1-1; a possible D gene is TRBD1 (5 bases). Germline CDR1 MNHEY, CDR2 SVGAGI. CDR3 size: 14 residues. Trimming took off 0 bases at V and 4 bases at J, with 9 bases between the two ends. The CDR3 spells CASSYSSRGTEAFF. The DNA of the CDR3 is TGTGCCAGCAGTTACTCGTCGAGGGGCACTGAAGCTTTCTTT.

This clonotype turned up a few times. CDR3 DNA sequence: TGTGCCAGCAGCTACAGCGCCGGGAACACTGAAGCTTTCTTT. Residues: CASSYSAGNTEAFF. The chain employs TRBV9 and TRBJ1-1; D gene ambiguous. Germline V gives CDR1 SGDLS, CDR2 YYNGEE. Trimming stripped 4 bases from V and 1 base from J, with 11 bases between. CDR3 length: 14 amino acids. The variable domain in full, completed from reference TRBV9 and TRBJ1-1, reads DSGVTQTPKHLITATGQRVTLRCSPRSGDLSVYWYQQSLDQGLQFLIQYYNGEERAKGNILERFSAQQFPDLHSELNLSSLELGDSALYFCASSYSAGNTEAFFGQGTRLTVV.

Ten or more counts support this clonotype. The rearrangement uses TRBV15 and TRBJ2-7; 8 bases are shared with TRBD1. V was pared by 3 bases and J by 4 bases, with 5 bases of the junction left unmatched. The CDR3 length is 14 residues. In germline, CDR1 is LNHNV, CDR2 YYDKDF (reference sequence). The CDR3 protein is CATSRAGGQYEQYF. As DNA, the CDR3 is TGTGCCACCAGCAGGGCAGGGGGCCAGTACGAGCAGTACTTC.

On this clonotype: This may be a read error, as it is one base from a much larger clone. The V call is TRBV14, the J call TRBJ2-1, with unresolved D. The CDR3 contains 14 residues. Per germline, CDR1 SGHDN and CDR2 FVKESK. The CDR3 loop reads CASGQVALGDKQFF. The CDR3 nucleotides are TGTGCCAGCGGCCAAGTTGCCCTAGGAGATAAGCAGTTCTTC.

Many counts were recorded for this clonotype. V usage is TRBV7-9 and J usage is TRBJ2-7; D gene unclear. Trimming left V 3 bases short and J 3 bases short, with 9 bases between. The V gene's germline CDR1 is SEHNR and CDR2 FQNEAQ (reference sequence). The CDR3 has 13 amino acids. The CDR3 protein is CASSFGRFYEQYF. CDR3 bases: TGTGCCAGCAGCTTCGGTCGGTTCTACGAGCAGTACTTC.

V and J are TRBV7-9 and TRBJ1-5; D is perhaps TRBD1 (5 bases). The CDR3 spans 13 residues. CDR1 is SEHNR, CDR2 FQNEAQ, per germline (reference sequence). V was clipped by 4 bases and J by 7 bases, with 11 bases between them. The CDR3 is CASSSRGEQPQHF. The DNA of the CDR3 is TGTGCCAGCAGCTCCCGGGGGGAACAGCCCCAGCATTTT.